This is a list of T cell receptor beta chains from one sample in a study of blood T cell repertoires in COVID-19. TCRdb's copy holds only in-frame clones and misses some; the assay was immunoSEQ multiplex PCR. The data contain 130,000 to 150,000 clones, around 87% of them singletons. The sequenced sample was peripheral blood. These receptors were obtained from a woman in her 50s with active or convalescent COVID-19. Both conserved end residues are part of each CDR3. Fields, in order: clone size, V gene, J gene, D gene, CDR3 DNA, CDR3 protein. A D gene is named only where the DNA matches it firmly. Part of the rows lack a size; the others show once, few, many or a class for expanded clones.

NA	TRBV5-1	TRBJ1-1	TRBD1	TGCGCCAGCAGCGATATTACAGGGGACCTTGAAGCTTTCTTT	CASSDITGDLEAFF
NA	TRBV28	TRBJ2-7	TRBD2	TGTGCCAGCAGTTCCGGGCTAGCGGGAGTCTCCTACGAGCAGTACTTC	CASSSGLAGVSYEQYF
NA	TRBV7-2	TRBJ2-1	NA	TGTGCCAGCAGCTTAGGGGGCGCGGTGGAGTTCTTC	CASSLGGAVEFF
NA	TRBV5-1	TRBJ2-1	NA	TGCGCCAGCAGCTTGGGAGGAATAGCTAGGAATGAGCAGTTCTTC	CASSLGGIARNEQFF
once	TRBV27	TRBJ1-5	NA	TGTGCCAGCAGTTTCGGGGTTAGCAATCAGCCCCAGCATTTT	CASSFGVSNQPQHF
NA	TRBV27	TRBJ1-2	NA	TGTGCCAGCAGTTTCCCACCCCCGGGGGGCGAACCCCACTTC	CASSFPPPGGEPHF
NA	TRBV2	TRBJ1-5	TRBD1	TGTGCCAGCAGATGGGACAGCCAGAATCAGCCCCAGCATTTT	CASRWDSQNQPQHF
NA	TRBV28	TRBJ2-7	TRBD2	TGTGCCAGCAACCCCGGACTAGACTCCTACGAGCAGTACTTC	CASNPGLDSYEQYF
NA	TRBV11-3	TRBJ2-2	TRBD1	TGTGCCAGCAGCTGGCTCGGGACAGGGGAAACCGGGGAGCTGTTTTTT	CASSWLGTGETGELFF
NA	TRBV13	TRBJ2-2	TRBD1	TGTGCCAGCAGCTTATATCTTTCGCCGGGACAGGGGTTGGGGGAGCTGTTTTTT	CASSLYLSPGQGLGELFF
few	TRBV18	TRBJ2-1	NA	TGTGCCAGCTCACCTAGTATTATGGACAATGAGCAGTTCTTC	CASSPSIMDNEQFF
NA	TRBV12-3/TRBV12-4	TRBJ1-3	NA	TGTGCCAGCAGTTACAGATCTGGAAACACCATATATTTT	CASSYRSGNTIYF
NA	TRBV6-2/TRBV6-3	TRBJ2-6	NA	TGTGCCAGCAGTTTCGGACAGAGCTCTGGGGCCAACGTCCTGACTTTC	CASSFGQSSGANVLTF
NA	TRBV18	TRBJ2-5	TRBD1	TGTGCCAGCTCACCGGACAGGGTCGGTGAGACCCAGTACTTC	CASSPDRVGETQYF
NA	TRBV6-5	TRBJ1-2	NA	TGTGCCAGCCAACGGGGGGGTAACTATGGCTACACCTTC	CASQRGGNYGYTF
NA	TRBV7-2	TRBJ1-2	NA	TGTGCCAGCAGCTTAACTCGGGGGGCCTATGGCTACACCTTC	CASSLTRGAYGYTF
NA	TRBV30	TRBJ1-1	NA	TGTGCCTGGACCCCAGGTCTGGACACTGAAGCTTTCTTT	CAWTPGLDTEAFF
few	TRBV11-3	TRBJ1-2	NA	TGTGCCAGCAGCCCCTGGGCGGGAGGCTATGGCTACACCTTC	CASSPWAGGYGYTF
NA	TRBV21-1	TRBJ2-7	NA	TGTGCCAGCAGCAAAACGTACAGGAGCAGGACCGCCCGGTACTTC	CASSKTYRSRTARYF
once	TRBV6-2/TRBV6-3	TRBJ2-3	TRBD2	TGTGCCAGCAGCCCTACGGGGGGGCCTAGCACAGATACGCAGTATTTT	CASSPTGGPSTDTQYF